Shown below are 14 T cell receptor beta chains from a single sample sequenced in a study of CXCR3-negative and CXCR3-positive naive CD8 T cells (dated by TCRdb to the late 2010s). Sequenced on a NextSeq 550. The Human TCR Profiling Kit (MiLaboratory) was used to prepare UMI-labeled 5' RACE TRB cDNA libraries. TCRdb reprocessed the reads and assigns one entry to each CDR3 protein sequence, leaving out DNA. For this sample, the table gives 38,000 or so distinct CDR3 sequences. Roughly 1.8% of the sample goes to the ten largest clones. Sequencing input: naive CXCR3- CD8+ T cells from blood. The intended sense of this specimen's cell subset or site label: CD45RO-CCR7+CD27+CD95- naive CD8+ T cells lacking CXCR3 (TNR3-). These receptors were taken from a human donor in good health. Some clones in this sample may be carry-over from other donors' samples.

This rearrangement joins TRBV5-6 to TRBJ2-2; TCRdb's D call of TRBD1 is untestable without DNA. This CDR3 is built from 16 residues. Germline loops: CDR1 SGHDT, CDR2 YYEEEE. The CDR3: CASSPLGGRTTGELFF.

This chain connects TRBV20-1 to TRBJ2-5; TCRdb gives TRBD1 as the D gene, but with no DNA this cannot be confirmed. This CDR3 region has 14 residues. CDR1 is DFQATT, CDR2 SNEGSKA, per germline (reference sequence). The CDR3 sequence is CSARDGAGAETQYF.

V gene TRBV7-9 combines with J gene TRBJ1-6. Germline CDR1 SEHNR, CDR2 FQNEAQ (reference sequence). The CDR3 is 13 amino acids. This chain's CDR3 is CASSPDGVSPLHF.

The CDR3 protein is CASSPGSGAEAFF. The V gene is TRBV3-1, the J gene TRBJ1-1; lacking DNA, the TRBD1 call made by TCRdb goes unchecked. The CDR3 is made up of 13 amino acids. Per germline, CDR1 LGHDT and CDR2 YNNKEL (reference sequence).

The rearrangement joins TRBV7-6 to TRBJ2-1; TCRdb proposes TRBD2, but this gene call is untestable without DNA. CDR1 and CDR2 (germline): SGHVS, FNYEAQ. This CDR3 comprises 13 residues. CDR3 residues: CASSPGGGQVRFF.

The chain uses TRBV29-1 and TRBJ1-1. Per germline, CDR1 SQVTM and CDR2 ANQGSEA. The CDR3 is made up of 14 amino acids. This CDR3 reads CSVDLPVMNTEAFF.

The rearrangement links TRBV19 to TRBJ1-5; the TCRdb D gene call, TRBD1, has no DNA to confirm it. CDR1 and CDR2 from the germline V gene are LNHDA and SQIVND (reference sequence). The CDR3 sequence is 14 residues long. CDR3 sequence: CASSPPGQFQPQHF.

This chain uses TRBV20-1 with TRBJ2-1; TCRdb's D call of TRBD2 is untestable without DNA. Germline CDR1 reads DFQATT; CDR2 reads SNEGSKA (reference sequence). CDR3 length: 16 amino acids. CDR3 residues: CSARASTSGDYNEQFF.

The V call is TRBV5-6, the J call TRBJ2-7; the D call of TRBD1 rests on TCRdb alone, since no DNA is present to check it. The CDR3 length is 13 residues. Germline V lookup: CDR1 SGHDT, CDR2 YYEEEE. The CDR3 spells CASSHGAAYEQYF. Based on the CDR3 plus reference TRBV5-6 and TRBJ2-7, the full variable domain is DAGVTQSPTHLIKTRGQQVTLRCSPKSGHDTVSWYQQALGQGPQFIFQYYEEEERQRGNFPDRFSGHQFPNYSSELNVNALLLGDSALYLCASSHGAAYEQYFGPGTRLTVT.

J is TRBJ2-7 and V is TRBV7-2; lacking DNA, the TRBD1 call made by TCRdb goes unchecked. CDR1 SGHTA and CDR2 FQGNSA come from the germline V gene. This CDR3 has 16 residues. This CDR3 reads CASSSYGTGVSYEQYF.

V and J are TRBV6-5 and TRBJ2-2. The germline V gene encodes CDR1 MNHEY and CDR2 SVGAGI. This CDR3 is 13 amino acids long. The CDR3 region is CASSYYNTGELFF.

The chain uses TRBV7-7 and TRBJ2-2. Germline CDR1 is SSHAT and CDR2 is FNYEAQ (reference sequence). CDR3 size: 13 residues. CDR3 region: CASSLAGTGELFF.

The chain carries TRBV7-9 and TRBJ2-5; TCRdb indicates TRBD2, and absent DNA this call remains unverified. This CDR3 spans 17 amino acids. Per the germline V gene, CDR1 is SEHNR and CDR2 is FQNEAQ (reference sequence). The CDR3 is CASSSSRALAGAGTQYF.

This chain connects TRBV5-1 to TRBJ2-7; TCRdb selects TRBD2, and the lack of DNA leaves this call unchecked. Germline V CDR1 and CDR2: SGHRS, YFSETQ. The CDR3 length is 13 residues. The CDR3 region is CASSLGLAGEQYF.